Listed here are 7 T cell receptor beta chains from one sample, sequenced in a study of blood T cell repertoires in COVID-19. The table came from immunoSEQ multiplex PCR; TCRdb's copy has only in-frame clones and leaves some out. Here the sample spans over 250,000 clones, about 89% being singletons. The sample comprised PBMCs or T cells enriched from blood (not recorded which). These receptors originate from a man aged 40-50 years who had recovered from COVID-19.

J is TRBJ1-2 and V is TRBV5-4, with 7 bases aligning to TRBD1. Germline V CDR1 and CDR2: SGHNT, YYREEE (reference sequence). The J segment lost 4 bases and the V segment lost 0 bases, leaving 6 bases of the junction unmatched. The CDR3 extends over 15 amino acids. CDR3 sequence: CASSLEPGQPYGYTF. The DNA of the CDR3 is TGTGCCAGCAGCTTGGAACCGGGACAGCCCTATGGCTACACCTTC.

The rearrangement joins TRBV15 to TRBJ1-2; TRBD1 matches at 11 bases. CDR3 length: 18 residues. The junction had 14 bases not matched to a gene; V was cut back by 1 base and J by 7 bases. Germline-derived CDR1 and CDR2 are LNHNV and YYDKDF (reference sequence). The CDR3 nucleotides are TGTGCCACCAGCAGAGTTGGAGGGACAGGGGGATTCTTGGGTGGCTACACCTTC. It is translated as CATSRVGGTGGFLGGYTF.

This clone was detected once. The chain uses TRBV28 and TRBJ2-5, with 8 bases fitting TRBD1. Trimming at V came to 6 bases and at J to 5 bases, leaving 11 bases not matched to a gene. The CDR3 is 15 residues long. Germline CDR1 and CDR2: MDHEN and SYDVKM. CDR3 in DNA: TGTGCCAGCAGGTCCCTGCCAGGGGGCATCGAGACCCAGTACTTC. Amino acids: CASRSLPGGIETQYF.

J is TRBJ1-1 and V is TRBV9, with D uncertain. Germline loops: CDR1 SGDLS, CDR2 YYNGEE. V shed 0 bases and J shed 3 bases, with 12 bases lying between them. This CDR3 has 15 residues. The CDR3 sequence: CASSVAVHQDTEAFF. CDR3 DNA sequence: TGTGCCAGCAGCGTAGCGGTACACCAGGACACTGAAGCTTTCTTT.

The chain joins TRBV10-3 to TRBJ2-2; 8 bases match TRBD1. This CDR3 has 14 residues. Germline loops: CDR1 ENHRY, CDR2 SYGVKD. The junction had 5 bases not matched to a gene; V was cut back by 7 bases and J by 4 bases. The CDR3 DNA reads TGTGCCATCACCGACAGGGGTGGCACCGGGGAGCTGTTTTTT. As protein: CAITDRGGTGELFF.

V and J are TRBV12-3 or TRBV12-4 and TRBJ2-6; the D is unclear. The CDR3 has 13 residues. V shed 6 bases and J shed 2 bases, with 5 bases lying between them. CDR3 sequence (DNA): TGTGCCAGCAGCCGCGCTGGGGCCAACGTCCTGACTTTC. Translated: CASSRAGANVLTF.

This clone was found a few times. The V and J genes are TRBV6-2 or TRBV6-3 and TRBJ1-1; weak D call: TRBD1 (6 bases). The CDR3 consists of 16 residues. Germline V CDR1 and CDR2: MNHEY, SVGEGT. V lost 5 bases and J lost 4, with 20 bases in between. CDR3 in amino acids: CASSLQTGSLGTEAFF. The CDR3 nucleotides read TGTGCCAGCAGTCTACAGACAGGATCCCTGGGCACTGAAGCTTTCTTT.